A selection of T cell receptor beta chains follows, all from one sample in a study of shared T cell receptors in the human thymus. TCRdb's table, derived via immunoSEQ multiplex PCR, lists solely in-frame clones and lacks some. The sample has hundreds of thousands of clones; 70% to 90% are singletons. The same data also went into a second study, on human thymus T cells.

Input material: thymocytes. Source of these receptors: a boy in the first two years of life with a congenital heart defect. Both conserved end residues are part of each CDR3. D genes are given only for firm matches. Some rows have no size entry. The others give once, few or many, or a class for an expanded clone.

>NA|TRBJ1-1|TRBV5-6|NA
TGTGCCAGCAGCATACAACAGGGAAGGGACACTGAAGCTTTCTTT
CASSIQQGRDTEAFF
>TRBD1|TRBJ1-5|TRBV5-8|once
TGTGCCAGCAGCGAGGGACAGCCCAATCAGCCCCAGCATTTT
CASSEGQPNQPQHF
>NA|TRBJ1-3|TRBV27|few
TGTGCCAGCAGTTCGAGACTGAGCTCTGGAAACACCATATATTTT
CASSSRLSSGNTIYF
>NA|TRBJ1-3|TRBV4-3|NA
TGCGCCAGCAGCCATGGAAAGGGGCCTCAAGCTGGAAACACCATATATTTT
CASSHGKGPQAGNTIYF
>NA|TRBJ2-6|TRBV5-4|NA
TGTGCCAGCAGCTTGGCCTCAGGATCGGGACTCTCTGGGGCCAACGTCCTGACTTTC
CASSLASGSGLSGANVLTF
>TRBD1|TRBJ1-5|TRBV28|NA
TGTGCCAGCAGTGCCGACAGGGGGCTATGGTATCAGCCCCAGCATTTT
CASSADRGLWYQPQHF
>NA|TRBJ1-3|TRBV15|NA
TGTGCCACCAGCAGAGATGGAGGGGACCCTCCTGGAAACACCATATATTTT
CATSRDGGDPPGNTIYF
>TRBD2|TRBJ2-1|TRBV28|NA
TGTGCCAGCAGCCCAGGGGGAGCGGGAGGGCCTGGGAATGAGCAGTTCTTC
CASSPGGAGGPGNEQFF
>TRBD2|TRBJ2-3|TRBV29-1|NA
TGCAGCGTTGAGATGTTAGCGGGAGTGGTGGCCGCCACCCTAACAGATACGCAGTATTTT
CSVEMLAGVVAATLTDTQYF
>TRBD1|TRBJ1-2|TRBV10-3|NA
TGTGCCATCAGCGACAGGGGGCGAGGCTACACCTTC
CAISDRGRGYTF
>TRBD1|TRBJ1-1|TRBV4-1|once
TGCGCCAGCAGCCAGCCGACAGGGGTTATCACTGAAGCTTTCTTT
CASSQPTGVITEAFF
>TRBD1|TRBJ1-5|TRBV2|NA
TGTGCCAGCAGTGAACGGACCGGGACAGGGGGCCCAAACGACAAGATTAATCAGCCCCAGCATTTT
CASSERTGTGGPNDKINQPQHF
>NA|TRBJ2-1|TRBV2|NA
TGTGCCAGCAGGTCCTCTAGGGGTGAGCAGTTCTTC
CASRSSRGEQFF
>NA|TRBJ2-7|TRBV27|NA
TGTGCCAGCAGTGGATCCGGGTGGCACCCCGAGCAGTACTTC
CASSGSGWHPEQYF
>TRBD1|TRBJ2-7|TRBV11-3|NA
TGTGCCAGCAGCTCGGGACAGGGCTCCTACGAGCAGTACTTC
CASSSGQGSYEQYF
>NA|TRBJ2-7|TRBV7-6|NA
TGTGCCAGCAGCTTAGGATTCAAGCCGTACGAGCAGTACTTC
CASSLGFKPYEQYF
>TRBD1|TRBJ1-4|TRBV6-1|NA
TGTGCCAGCAGTGACGTCCGGGACAGGGGGCTTAAACTGTTTTTT
CASSDVRDRGLKLFF
>NA|TRBJ2-5|TRBV7-6|NA
TGTGCCAGCAGCCACAGATCTGACGGGAAAGAGACCCAGTACTTC
CASSHRSDGKETQYF
>TRBD1|TRBJ1-1|TRBV14|NA
TGTGCCAGCAGCCAAGTTTCGGCGACAGGGAAGTACACTGAAGCTTTCTTT
CASSQVSATGKYTEAFF
>NA|TRBJ2-3|TRBV28|NA
TGTGCCAGCAGTTTAAGGGGGCAGGGGAGGACAGATACGCAGTATTTT
CASSLRGQGRTDTQYF
>NA|TRBJ2-2|TRBV19|NA
TGTGCCAGTAGTATTTTGCGTGGGGAGCTGTTTTTT
CASSILRGELFF
>TRBD1|TRBJ2-7|TRBV28|NA
TGTGCCAGCAGTTTTTGGCGGGACAGGTCCTACGAGCAGTACTTC
CASSFWRDRSYEQYF
>TRBD1|TRBJ2-1|TRBV7-2|NA
TGTGCCAGCAGCGCCGGGACAGGGGCCTACAATGAGCAGTTCTTC
CASSAGTGAYNEQFF
>NA|TRBJ1-5|TRBV14|NA
TGTGCCAGCAGCCAAGAATTCCGGGACATCAATCAGCCCCAGCATTTT
CASSQEFRDINQPQHF
>TRBD1|TRBJ1-5|TRBV28|few
TGTGCCAGCAGTTTAATTGACAGGGGGCCGAATCGTGGACAGCCCCAGCATTTT
CASSLIDRGPNRGQPQHF
>NA|TRBJ2-7|TRBV6-5|NA
TGTGCCAGCAGTTACTCGAATACGACGGGGTCCCACGAGCAGTACTTC
CASSYSNTTGSHEQYF